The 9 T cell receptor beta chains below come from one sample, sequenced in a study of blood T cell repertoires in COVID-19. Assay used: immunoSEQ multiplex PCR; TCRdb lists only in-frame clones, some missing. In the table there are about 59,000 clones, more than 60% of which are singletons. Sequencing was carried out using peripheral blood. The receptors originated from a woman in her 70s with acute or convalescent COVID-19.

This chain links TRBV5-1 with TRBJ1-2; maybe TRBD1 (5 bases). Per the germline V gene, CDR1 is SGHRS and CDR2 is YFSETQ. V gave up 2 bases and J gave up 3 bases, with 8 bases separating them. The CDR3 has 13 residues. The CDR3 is CASSFGGDYGYTF. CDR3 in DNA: TGCGCCAGCAGCTTCGGAGGGGACTATGGCTACACCTTC.

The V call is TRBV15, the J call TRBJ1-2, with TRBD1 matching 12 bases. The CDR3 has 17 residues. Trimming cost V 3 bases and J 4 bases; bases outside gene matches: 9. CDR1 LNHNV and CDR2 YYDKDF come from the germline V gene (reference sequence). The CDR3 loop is CATSSRDRGPYGYGYTF. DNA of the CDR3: TGTGCCACCAGCAGCCGGGACAGGGGGCCTTACGGCTATGGCTACACCTTC.

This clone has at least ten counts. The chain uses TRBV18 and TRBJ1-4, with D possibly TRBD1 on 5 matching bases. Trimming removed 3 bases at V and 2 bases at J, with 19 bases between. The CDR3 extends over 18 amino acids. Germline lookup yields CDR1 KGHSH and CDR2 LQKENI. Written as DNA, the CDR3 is TGTGCCAGCTCACCTCAGGGAGCGGGTCGAAGGACTAATGAAAAACTGTTTTTT. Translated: CASSPQGAGRRTNEKLFF.

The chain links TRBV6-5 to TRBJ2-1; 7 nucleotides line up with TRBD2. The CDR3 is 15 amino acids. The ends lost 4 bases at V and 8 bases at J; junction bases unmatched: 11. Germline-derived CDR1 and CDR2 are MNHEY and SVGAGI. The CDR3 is CASSFGGGREHEQFF. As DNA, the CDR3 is TGTGCCAGCAGTTTTGGGGGGGGACGGGAACATGAGCAGTTCTTC.

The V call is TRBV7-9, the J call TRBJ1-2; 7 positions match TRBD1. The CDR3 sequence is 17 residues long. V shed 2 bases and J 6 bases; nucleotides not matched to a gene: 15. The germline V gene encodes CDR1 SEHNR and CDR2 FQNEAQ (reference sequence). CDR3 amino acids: CASSLPPYSDRVHGYTF. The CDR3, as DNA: TGTGCCAGCAGCTTACCTCCATACTCCGACAGGGTACATGGCTACACCTTC.

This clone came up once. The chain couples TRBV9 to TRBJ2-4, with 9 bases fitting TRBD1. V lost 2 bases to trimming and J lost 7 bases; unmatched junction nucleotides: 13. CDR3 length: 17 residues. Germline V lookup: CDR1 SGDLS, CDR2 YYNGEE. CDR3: CASSVDPPGQGTNIQYF. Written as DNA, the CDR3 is TGTGCCAGCAGCGTGGACCCCCCGGGACAGGGTACCAACATTCAGTACTTC.

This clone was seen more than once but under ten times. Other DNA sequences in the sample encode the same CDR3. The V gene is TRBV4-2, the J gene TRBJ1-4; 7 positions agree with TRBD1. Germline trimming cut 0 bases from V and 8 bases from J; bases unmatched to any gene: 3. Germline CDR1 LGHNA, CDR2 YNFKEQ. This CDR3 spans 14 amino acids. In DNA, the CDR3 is TGTGCCAGCAGCCAAGAGCAGGGGGACGAAAAACTGTTTTTT. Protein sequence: CASSQEQGDEKLFF.

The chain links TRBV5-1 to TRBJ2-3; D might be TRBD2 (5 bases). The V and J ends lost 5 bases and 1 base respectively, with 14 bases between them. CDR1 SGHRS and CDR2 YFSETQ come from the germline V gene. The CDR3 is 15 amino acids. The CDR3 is CASRMSGLGTDTQYF. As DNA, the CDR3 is TGCGCCAGCAGGATGAGCGGACTCGGCACAGATACGCAGTATTTT.

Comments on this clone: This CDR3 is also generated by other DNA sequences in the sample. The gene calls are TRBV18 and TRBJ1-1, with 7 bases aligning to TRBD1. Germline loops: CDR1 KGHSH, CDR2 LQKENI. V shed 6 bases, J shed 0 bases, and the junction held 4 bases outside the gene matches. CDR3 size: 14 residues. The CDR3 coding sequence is TGTGCCAGCTCCCTGGACAGGTTGAACACTGAAGCTTTCTTT. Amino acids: CASSLDRLNTEAFF.